Listed here are 5 T cell receptor beta chains from one sample, sequenced in a study of T cell clones after liver transplantation. Some clones are missing from TCRdb's copy, which holds only in-frame ones; the method was immunoSEQ multiplex PCR. The repertoire holds more than 95,000 clones, with 75% to 95% as singletons. Source: CD4+ T cells from blood, taken 12 months after liver transplant. These receptors all come from a human patient who received a liver transplant. T cells may partly derive from the graft donor.

This clone was detected only once. CDR3 DNA: TGTGCCAGCTCACCCATCGTCTCGGGGGCCAACGTCCTGACTTTC. Translation: CASSPIVSGANVLTF. The chain recombines TRBV18 with TRBJ2-6; no definite D call. The germline V gene has CDR1 KGHSH and CDR2 LQKENI. Trimming left V 3 bases short and J 4 bases short, with 10 bases between. The CDR3 has 15 amino acids.

The chain employs TRBV10-2 and TRBJ2-1, with a weak D call TRBD2 (6 bases). Trimming removed 3 bases at V and 10 bases at J, with 16 bases between. CDR3 length: 14 amino acids. Germline V gene data show CDR1 as WSHSY and CDR2 as SAAADI. This CDR3 reads CASSDPALAREQFF. For the CDR3, the DNA is TGCGCCAGCAGTGACCCGGCCCTAGCGAGGGAGCAGTTCTTC.

This clone showed up just once. The V call is TRBV5-1, the J call TRBJ2-2, with 10 bases that match TRBD2. V gave up 5 bases and J gave up 5 bases; unmatched junction bases: 6. Germline CDR1 reads SGHRS; CDR2 reads YFSETQ. This CDR3 spans 15 amino acids. The chain's CDR3 is CASSSGTSVTGELFF. CDR3 nucleotides: TGCGCCAGCAGTTCGGGGACTAGCGTAACCGGGGAGCTGTTTTTT.

By proportion, this clone is medium-sized. V and J are TRBV5-1 and TRBJ2-3, with 12 bases aligning to TRBD2. CDR1 is SGHRS and CDR2 is YFSETQ in the germline V gene. The trim removed 5 bases at V and 0 bases at J, leaving 4 bases unmatched. CDR3 length: 16 amino acids. The CDR3 DNA follows: TGCGCCAGCAGAATGACTAGCGGGAGCAGCACAGATACGCAGTATTTT. Translation: CASRMTSGSSTDTQYF. Full variable domain (remainder filled in from reference TRBV5-1 and TRBJ2-3): KAGVTQTPRYLIKTRGQQVTLSCSPISGHRSVSWYQQTPGQGLQFLFEYFSETQRNKGNFPGRFSGRQFSNSRSEMNVSTLELGDSALYLCASRMTSGSSTDTQYFGPGTRLTVL.

The chain uses TRBV19 and TRBJ2-7; 8 nucleotides agree with TRBD2. This CDR3 region has 16 residues. Germline values: CDR1 LNHDA, CDR2 SQIVND (reference sequence). V lost 6 bases to trimming and J lost 1 base; unmatched junction nucleotides: 11. DNA for the CDR3: TGTGCCAGTAGCCCCGCCGGGAGCGGGGGTTCCTACGAGCAGTACTTC. This encodes CASSPAGSGGSYEQYF.